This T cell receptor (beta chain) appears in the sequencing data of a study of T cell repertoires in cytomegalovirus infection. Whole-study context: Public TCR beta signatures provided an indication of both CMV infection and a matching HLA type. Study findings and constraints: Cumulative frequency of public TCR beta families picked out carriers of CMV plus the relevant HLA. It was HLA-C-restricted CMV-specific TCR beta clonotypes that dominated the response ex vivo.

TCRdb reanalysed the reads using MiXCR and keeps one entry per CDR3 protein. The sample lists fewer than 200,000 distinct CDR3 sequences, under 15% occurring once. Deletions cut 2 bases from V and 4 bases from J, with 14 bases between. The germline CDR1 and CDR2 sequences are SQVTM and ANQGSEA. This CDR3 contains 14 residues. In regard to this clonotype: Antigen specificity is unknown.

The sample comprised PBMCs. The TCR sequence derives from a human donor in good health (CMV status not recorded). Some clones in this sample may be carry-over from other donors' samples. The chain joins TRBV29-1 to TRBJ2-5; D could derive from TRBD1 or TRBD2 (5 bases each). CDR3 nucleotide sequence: TGCAGCGTTGAAACCGGGGCGGTACGAGAGACCCAGTACTTC. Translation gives CSVETGAVRETQYF.